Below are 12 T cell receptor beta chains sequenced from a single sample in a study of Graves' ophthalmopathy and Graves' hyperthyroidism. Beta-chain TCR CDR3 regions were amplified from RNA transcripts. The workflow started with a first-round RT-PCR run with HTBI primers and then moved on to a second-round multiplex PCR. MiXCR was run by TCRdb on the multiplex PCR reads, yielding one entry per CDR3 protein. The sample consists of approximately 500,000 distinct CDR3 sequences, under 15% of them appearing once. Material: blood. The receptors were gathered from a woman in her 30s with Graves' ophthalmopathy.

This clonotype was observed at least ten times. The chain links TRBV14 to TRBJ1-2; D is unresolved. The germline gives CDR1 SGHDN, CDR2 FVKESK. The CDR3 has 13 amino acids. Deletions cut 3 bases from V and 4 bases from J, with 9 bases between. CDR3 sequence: CASSQWVSYGYTF. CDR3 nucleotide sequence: TGTGCCAGCAGCCAGTGGGTTAGCTATGGCTACACCTTC.

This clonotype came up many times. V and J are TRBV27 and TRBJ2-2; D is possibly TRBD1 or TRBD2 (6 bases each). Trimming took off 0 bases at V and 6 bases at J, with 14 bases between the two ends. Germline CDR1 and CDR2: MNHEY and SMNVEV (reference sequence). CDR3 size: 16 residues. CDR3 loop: CASSLSRGEVSGELFF. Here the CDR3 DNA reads TGTGCCAGCAGTTTATCGAGGGGGGAGGTGTCCGGGGAGCTGTTTTTT.

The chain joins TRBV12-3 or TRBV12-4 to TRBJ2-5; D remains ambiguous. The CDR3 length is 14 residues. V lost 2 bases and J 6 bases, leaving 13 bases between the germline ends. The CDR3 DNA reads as TGTGCCAGCAGTTTAACTACGGGCGAGAAGACCCAGTACTTC. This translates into CASSLTTGEKTQYF.

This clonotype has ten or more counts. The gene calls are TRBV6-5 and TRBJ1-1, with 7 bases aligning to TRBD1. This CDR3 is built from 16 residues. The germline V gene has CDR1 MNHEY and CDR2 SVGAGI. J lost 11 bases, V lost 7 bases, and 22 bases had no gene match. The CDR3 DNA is TGTGCCAGCATTCGGAGACAGGGTTGGTATCTTTGGACTGCTTTCTTT. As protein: CASIRRQGWYLWTAFF.

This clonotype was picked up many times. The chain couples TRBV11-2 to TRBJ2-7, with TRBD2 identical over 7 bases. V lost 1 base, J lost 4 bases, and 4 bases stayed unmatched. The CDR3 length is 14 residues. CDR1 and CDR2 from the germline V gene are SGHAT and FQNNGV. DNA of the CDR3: TGTGCCAGCAGCTTAGTAAGCGGGATTTACGAGCAGTACTTC. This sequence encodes CASSLVSGIYEQYF.

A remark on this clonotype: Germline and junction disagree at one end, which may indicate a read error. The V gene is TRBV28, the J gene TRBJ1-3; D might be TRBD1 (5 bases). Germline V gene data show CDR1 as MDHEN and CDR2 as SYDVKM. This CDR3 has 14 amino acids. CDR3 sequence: CASSWGVPGNTIYF. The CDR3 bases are TGTGCCAGCAGTTGGGGGGTACCTGGAAACACTATATATTTT.

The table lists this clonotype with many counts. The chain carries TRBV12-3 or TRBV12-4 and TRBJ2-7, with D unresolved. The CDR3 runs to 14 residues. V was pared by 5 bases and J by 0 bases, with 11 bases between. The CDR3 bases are TGTGCCAGCAGTAGTCAGTTTTCCTCCTACGAGCAGTACTTC. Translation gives CASSSQFSSYEQYF.

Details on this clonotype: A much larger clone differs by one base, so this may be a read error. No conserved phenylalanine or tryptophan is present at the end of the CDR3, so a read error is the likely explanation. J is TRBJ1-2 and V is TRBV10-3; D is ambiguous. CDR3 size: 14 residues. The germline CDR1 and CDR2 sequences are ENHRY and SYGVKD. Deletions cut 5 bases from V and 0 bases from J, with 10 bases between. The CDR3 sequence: CAISRRTANYGYTY. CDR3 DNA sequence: TGTGCCATCAGTAGACGGACGGCTAACTATGGCTACACCTAC.

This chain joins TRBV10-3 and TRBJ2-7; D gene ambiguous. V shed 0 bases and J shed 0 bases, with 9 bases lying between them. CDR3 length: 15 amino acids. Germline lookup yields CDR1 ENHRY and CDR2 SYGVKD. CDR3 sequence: CAISESARASYEQYF. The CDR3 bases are TGTGCCATCAGTGAGTCGGCCCGGGCCTCCTACGAGCAGTACTTC.

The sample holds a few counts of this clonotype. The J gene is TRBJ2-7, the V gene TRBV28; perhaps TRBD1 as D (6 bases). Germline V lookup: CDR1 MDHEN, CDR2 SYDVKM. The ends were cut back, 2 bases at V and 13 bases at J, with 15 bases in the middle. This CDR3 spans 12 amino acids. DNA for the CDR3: TGTGCCAGCAGTTTAGGTCCCGAGGACAGTTACTTC. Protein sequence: CASSLGPEDSYF.

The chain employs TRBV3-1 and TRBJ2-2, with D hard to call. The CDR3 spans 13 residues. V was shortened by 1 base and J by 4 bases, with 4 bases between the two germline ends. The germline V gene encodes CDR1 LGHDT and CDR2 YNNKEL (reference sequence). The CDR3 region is CASSQVGTGELFF. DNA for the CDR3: TGTGCCAGCAGCCAAGTAGGCACCGGGGAGCTGTTTTTT.

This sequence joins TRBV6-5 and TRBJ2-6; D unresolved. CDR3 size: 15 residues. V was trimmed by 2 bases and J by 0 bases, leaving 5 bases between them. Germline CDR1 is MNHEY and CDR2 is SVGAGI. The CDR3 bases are TGTGCCAGCAGTTACCAGGTCTCTGGGGCCAACGTCCTGACTTTC. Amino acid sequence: CASSYQVSGANVLTF.